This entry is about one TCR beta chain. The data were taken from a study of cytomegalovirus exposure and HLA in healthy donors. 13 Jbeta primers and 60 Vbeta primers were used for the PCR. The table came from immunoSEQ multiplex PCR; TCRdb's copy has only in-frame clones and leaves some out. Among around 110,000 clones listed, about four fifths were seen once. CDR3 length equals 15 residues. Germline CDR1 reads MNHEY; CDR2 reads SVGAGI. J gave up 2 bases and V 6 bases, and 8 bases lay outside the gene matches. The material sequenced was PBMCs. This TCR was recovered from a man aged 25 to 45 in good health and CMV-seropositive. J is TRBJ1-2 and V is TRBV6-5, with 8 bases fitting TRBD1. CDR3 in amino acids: CASSPTDRANYGYTF. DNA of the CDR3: TGTGCCAGCAGCCCGACGGACAGGGCGAACTATGGCTACACCTTC.